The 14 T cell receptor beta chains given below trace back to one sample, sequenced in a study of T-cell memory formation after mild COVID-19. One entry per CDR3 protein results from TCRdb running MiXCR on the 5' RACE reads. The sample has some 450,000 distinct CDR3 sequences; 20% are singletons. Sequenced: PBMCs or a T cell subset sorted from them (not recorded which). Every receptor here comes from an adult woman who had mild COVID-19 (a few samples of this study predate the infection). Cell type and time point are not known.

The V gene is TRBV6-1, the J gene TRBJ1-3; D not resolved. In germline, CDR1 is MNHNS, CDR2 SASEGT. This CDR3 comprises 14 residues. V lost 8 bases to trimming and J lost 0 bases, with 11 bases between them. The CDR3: CASERSYSGNTIYF. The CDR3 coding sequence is TGTGCCAGCGAACGGTCATACTCTGGAAACACCATATATTTT.

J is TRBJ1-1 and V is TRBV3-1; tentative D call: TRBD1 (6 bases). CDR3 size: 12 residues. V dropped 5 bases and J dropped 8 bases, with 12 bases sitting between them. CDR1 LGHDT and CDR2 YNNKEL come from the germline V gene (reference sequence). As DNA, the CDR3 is TGTGCCAGCAGCGCCCCCGGGACAGAAGCTTTCTTT. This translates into CASSAPGTEAFF.

This CDR3 is CASSQGLRGSPYEQYF. The CDR3 DNA reads as TGCGCCAGCAGCCAAGGTCTGCGGGGGAGTCCATACGAGCAGTACTTC. The chain combines TRBV4-1 with TRBJ2-7; the match to TRBD2 covers 7 bases. CDR3 length equals 16 residues. V shed 1 base, J shed 4 bases, and the junction held 10 bases outside the gene matches. In germline, CDR1 is MGHRA, CDR2 YSYEKL.

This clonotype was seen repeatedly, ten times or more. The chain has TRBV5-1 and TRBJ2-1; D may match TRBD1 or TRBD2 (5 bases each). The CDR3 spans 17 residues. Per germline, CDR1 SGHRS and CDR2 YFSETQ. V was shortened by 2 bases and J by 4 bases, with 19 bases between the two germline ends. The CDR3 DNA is TGCGCCAGCAGCTTCGAGGGGAGAAATGGAGGTTACAATGAGCAGTTCTTC. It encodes CASSFEGRNGGYNEQFF.

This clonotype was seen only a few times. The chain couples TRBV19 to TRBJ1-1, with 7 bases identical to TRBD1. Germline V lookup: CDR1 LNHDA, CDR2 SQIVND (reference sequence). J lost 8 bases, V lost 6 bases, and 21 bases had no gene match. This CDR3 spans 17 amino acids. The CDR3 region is CASRNRGGAHSVREAFF. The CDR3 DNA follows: TGTGCCAGTAGGAACAGGGGAGGGGCCCATTCGGTCCGGGAAGCTTTCTTT.

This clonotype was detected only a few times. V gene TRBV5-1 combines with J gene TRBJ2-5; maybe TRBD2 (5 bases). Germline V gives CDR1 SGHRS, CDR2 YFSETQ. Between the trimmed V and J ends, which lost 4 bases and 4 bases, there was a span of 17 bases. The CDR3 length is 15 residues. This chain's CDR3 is CASSLGSTATETQYF. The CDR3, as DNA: TGCGCCAGCAGCCTAGGGAGTACAGCTACAGAGACCCAGTACTTC.

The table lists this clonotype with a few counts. The CDR3 protein is CASSGTFQETQYF. The CDR3 region has the DNA TGTGCCAGCAGCGGGACTTTCCAAGAGACCCAGTACTTC. The rearrangement uses TRBV9 and TRBJ2-5; TRBD2 might be the D (5 bases). Germline V gene sequence: CDR1 SGDLS, CDR2 YYNGEE. Trimming took 3 bases from V and 1 from J, leaving 7 bases between them. The CDR3 covers 13 residues. The entire variable domain, with the rest obtained from reference TRBV9 and TRBJ2-5, is as follows: DSGVTQTPKHLITATGQRVTLRCSPRSGDLSVYWYQQSLDQGLQFLIQYYNGEERAKGNILERFSAQQFPDLHSELNLSSLELGDSALYFCASSGTFQETQYFGPGTRLLVL.

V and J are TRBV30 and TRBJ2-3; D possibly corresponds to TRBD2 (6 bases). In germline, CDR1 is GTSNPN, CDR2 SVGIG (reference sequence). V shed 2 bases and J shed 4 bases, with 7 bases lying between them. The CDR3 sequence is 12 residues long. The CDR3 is CAWSSGADTQYF. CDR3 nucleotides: TGTGCCTGGAGTTCGGGAGCAGATACGCAGTATTTT.

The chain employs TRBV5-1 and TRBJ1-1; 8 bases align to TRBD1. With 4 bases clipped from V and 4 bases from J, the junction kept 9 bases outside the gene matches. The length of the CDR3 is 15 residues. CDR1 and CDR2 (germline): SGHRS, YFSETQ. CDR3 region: CASSLPGTGSTEAFF. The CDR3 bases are TGCGCCAGCAGCCTACCCGGGACAGGTTCCACTGAAGCTTTCTTT.

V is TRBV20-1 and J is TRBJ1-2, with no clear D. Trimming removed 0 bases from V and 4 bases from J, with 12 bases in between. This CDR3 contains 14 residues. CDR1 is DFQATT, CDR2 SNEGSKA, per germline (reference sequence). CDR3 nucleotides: TGCAGTGCTAGAGATTGGAGGGAGGGCTATGGCTACACCTTC. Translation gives CSARDWREGYGYTF.

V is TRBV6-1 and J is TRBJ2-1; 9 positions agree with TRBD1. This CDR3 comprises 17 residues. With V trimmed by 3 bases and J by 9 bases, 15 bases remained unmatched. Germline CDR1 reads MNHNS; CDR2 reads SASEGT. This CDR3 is CASSERGTGGLVREQFF. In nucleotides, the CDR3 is TGTGCCAGCAGTGAGCGGGGTACAGGGGGCTTAGTTCGTGAGCAGTTCTTC.

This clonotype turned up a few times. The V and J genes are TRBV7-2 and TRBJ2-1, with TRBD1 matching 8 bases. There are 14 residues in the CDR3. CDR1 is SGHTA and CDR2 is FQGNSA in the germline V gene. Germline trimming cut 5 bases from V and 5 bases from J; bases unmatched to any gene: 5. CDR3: CASSTRTGNNEQFF. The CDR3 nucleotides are TGTGCCAGCAGCACGAGGACAGGGAACAATGAGCAGTTCTTC.

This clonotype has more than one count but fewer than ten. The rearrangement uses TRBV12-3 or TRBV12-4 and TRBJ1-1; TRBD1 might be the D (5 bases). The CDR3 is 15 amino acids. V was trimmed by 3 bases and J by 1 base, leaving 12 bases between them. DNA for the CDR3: TGTGCCAGCAGTTTCCGGGGGTCGGGGAACACTGAAGCTTTCTTT. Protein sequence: CASSFRGSGNTEAFF.

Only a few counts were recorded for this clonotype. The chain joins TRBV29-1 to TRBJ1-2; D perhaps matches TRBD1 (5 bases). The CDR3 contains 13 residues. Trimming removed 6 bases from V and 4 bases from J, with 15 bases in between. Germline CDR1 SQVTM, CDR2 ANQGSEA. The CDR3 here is CSVLPGGSYGYTF. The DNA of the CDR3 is TGCAGCGTGCTCCCCGGGGGAAGCTATGGCTACACCTTC.